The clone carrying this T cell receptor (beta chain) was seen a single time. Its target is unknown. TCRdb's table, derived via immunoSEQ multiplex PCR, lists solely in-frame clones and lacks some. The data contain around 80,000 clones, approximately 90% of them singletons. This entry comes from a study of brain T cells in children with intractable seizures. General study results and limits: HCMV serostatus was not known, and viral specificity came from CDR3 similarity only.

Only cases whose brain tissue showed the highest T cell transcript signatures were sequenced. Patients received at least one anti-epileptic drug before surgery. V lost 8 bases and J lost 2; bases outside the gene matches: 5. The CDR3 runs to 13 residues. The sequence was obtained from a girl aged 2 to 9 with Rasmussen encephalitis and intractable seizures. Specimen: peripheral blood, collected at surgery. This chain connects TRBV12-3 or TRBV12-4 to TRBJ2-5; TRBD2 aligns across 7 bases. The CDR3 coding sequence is TGTGCCAGCCGGGACTACCTTCAAGAGACCCAGTACTTC. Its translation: CASRDYLQETQYF.